A selection of T cell receptor beta chains follows, all from one sample in a study of T cell changes during pregnancy in multiple sclerosis. The table came from immunoSEQ multiplex PCR; TCRdb's copy has only in-frame clones and leaves some out. Of roughly 100,000 clones in the sample, about 91% were seen once. This sample comprised peripheral blood, obtained in the second trimester of pregnancy. The origin of the receptors is a female donor with multiple sclerosis, enrolled in a pregnancy study. The CDR3 runs from the conserved cysteine through the conserved F or W. Fields, in order: D gene, J gene, V gene, CDR3 protein. The D gene is left open where the match is weak.

TRBD1	TRBJ2-4	TRBV27	CASSGIATGRRIQYF
TRBD1	TRBJ1-1	TRBV19	CASSPTGEVMNTEAFF
NA	TRBJ2-1	TRBV30	CASLTGTANNEQFF
TRBD1	TRBJ1-2	TRBV5-4	CASSLRGTGYGYTF
NA	TRBJ1-1	TRBV4-1	CASSQDWRAYTEAFF
NA	TRBJ2-3	TRBV6-1	CASVSTDTQYF
TRBD2	TRBJ2-6	TRBV13	CATTREVGANVLTF
NA	TRBJ1-3	TRBV2	CASRPSGGNTIYF
TRBD1	TRBJ2-7	TRBV10-3	CAISVRTGYEQYF
NA	TRBJ1-5	TRBV7-8	CASSQPGWVVGQPQHF
NA	TRBJ2-3	TRBV7-9	CASSLYIQGTQYF
NA	TRBJ2-1	TRBV28	CASSLDLALEGFF
TRBD2	TRBJ2-1	TRBV13	CATLRTSGYNEQFF
NA	TRBJ2-2	TRBV15	CATSRDRETGELFF
TRBD2	TRBJ2-7	TRBV7-9	CASSVEGGGRSYEQYF
TRBD1	TRBJ2-7	TRBV6-1	CASSELVAGGVEQYF
NA	TRBJ2-2	TRBV11-2	CASSFGRLEGTGELFF
NA	TRBJ1-5	TRBV4-1	CASSLAADSLSNQPQHF
TRBD1	TRBJ2-1	TRBV7-9	CASRPQGVLVYNEQFF
NA	TRBJ1-5	TRBV19	CASRVGNQPQHF
NA	TRBJ1-5	TRBV15	CATSSGRGRGGISNQPQHF
TRBD2	TRBJ2-1	TRBV30	CAWKAVLGLAGGLNNEQFF
NA	TRBJ2-6	TRBV7-2	CASSYGISGANVLTF
NA	TRBJ1-1	TRBV7-9	CASSSTGPEAFF
NA	TRBJ2-3	TRBV21-1	CASSPSGDRGRHISTDTQYF
TRBD2	TRBJ2-2	TRBV7-2	CASSLQRESGELFF
NA	TRBJ2-7	TRBV5-1	CASSPGRAYEQYF